The rows below give T cell receptor beta chains drawn from one sample of a study of beta chain features in type 1 diabetes. The table came from immunoSEQ multiplex PCR; TCRdb's copy has only in-frame clones and leaves some out. This table holds 150,000 to 200,000 clones, 7.8% found once. What was sequenced was central memory CD4+ T cells from blood. Receptors originate from a middle-aged woman with type 1 diabetes. CDR3s include the opening cysteine and the closing phenylalanine or tryptophan. The D gene is left open where the match is weak. Size is omitted from some rows. Given values are once, few, many or a class for expanded clones.

v_gene	d_gene	j_gene	abundance	CDR3nt	CDR3aa
TRBV11-2	TRBD1	TRBJ1-1	few	TGTGCCAGCAGCCCTACCAGGGGGCGAGGAGGCACTGAAGCTTTCTTT	CASSPTRGRGGTEAFF
TRBV9	TRBD2	TRBJ2-2	few	TGTGCCAGCAGCGTAAGGGACTACCCTATAGGGGAGCTGTTTTTT	CASSVRDYPIGELFF
TRBV7-6	TRBD1	TRBJ2-5	few	TGTGCCAGCAGCGTCGGGACAGAAGAGACCCAGTACTTC	CASSVGTEETQYF
TRBV5-1	-	TRBJ2-7	-	TGCGCCAGCAGGGAGGGTAAGAACGAGCAGTACTTC	CASREGKNEQYF
TRBV28	TRBD1	TRBJ2-5	-	TGTGCCAGCAGTACCGGACAGGGCCCCCAAGAGACCCAGTACTTC	CASSTGQGPQETQYF
TRBV2	TRBD1	TRBJ2-1	-	TGTGCCAGCAGACCGACAGGGCAACCCAGAGAGTTCTTC	CASRPTGQPREFF
TRBV7-8	-	TRBJ1-2	-	TGTGCCAGCAGCTTAGAACAGGGTCCCTATGGCTACACCTTC	CASSLEQGPYGYTF
TRBV6-5	-	TRBJ1-1	few	TGTGCCAGCAGTCCCTATGGGGAGGGGGAAGCTTTCTTT	CASSPYGEGEAFF
TRBV28	TRBD1	TRBJ2-7	-	TGTGCCAGCAGTGTTGACAGGGGCCTGTACGAGCAGTACTTC	CASSVDRGLYEQYF
TRBV11-3	TRBD2	TRBJ2-3	-	TGTGCCAGCAGTCAGGGACTAGAGACAGATACGCAGTATTTT	CASSQGLETDTQYF
TRBV5-1	-	TRBJ2-5	few	TGCGCCAGCAGCTTGTCTCAGGGCGGGATGGAGACCCAGTACTTC	CASSLSQGGMETQYF
TRBV5-1	-	TRBJ1-2	-	TGCGCCAGCAGCATAGGAGGGGCCACCTATGGCTACACCTTC	CASSIGGATYGYTF
TRBV4-1	TRBD1	TRBJ1-5	many	TGCGCCAGCAGCCAAGGAGCCGACAGGGCGGTGCAGCCCCAGCATTTT	CASSQGADRAVQPQHF
TRBV5-6	-	TRBJ1-3	-	TGTGCCAGCAGCTATATCTCTGGAAACACCATATATTTT	CASSYISGNTIYF
TRBV4-3	-	TRBJ2-3	many	TGCGCCAGCAGCCAAGATGAGGTTTCGGATACGCAGTATTTT	CASSQDEVSDTQYF
TRBV7-9	-	TRBJ1-1	-	TGTGCCAGCAGCTTAGGGGGCATGAACACTGAAGCTTTCTTT	CASSLGGMNTEAFF
TRBV10-3	-	TRBJ1-2	few	TGTGCCATCAGGACAACTAACTATGGCTACACCTTC	CAIRTTNYGYTF
TRBV7-9	TRBD1	TRBJ1-4	few	TGTGCCAGCAGCCCACCGGGACAGGGTGTGGAAAAACTGTTTTTT	CASSPPGQGVEKLFF
TRBV9	-	TRBJ2-7	few	TGTGCCAGCAGCGTAGTACCGGGGAGTAGCTACGAGCAGTACTTC	CASSVVPGSSYEQYF
TRBV18	-	TRBJ1-1	few	TGTGCCAGCTCATCTCAGGGGACTGAAGCTTTCTTT	CASSSQGTEAFF
TRBV4-3	-	TRBJ2-3	few	TGCGCCAGCAGCCAAGAACGGGGTCTGCAGTATTTT	CASSQERGLQYF
TRBV15	-	TRBJ1-4	-	TGTGCCACCAGCCGCGCGGGGGGCTATGAAAAACTGTTTTTT	CATSRAGGYEKLFF
TRBV11-3	-	TRBJ1-5	-	TGTGCCAGCAGCTTAGGACTAGGGATCGGCAATCAGCCCCAGCATTTT	CASSLGLGIGNQPQHF
TRBV4-3	TRBD1	TRBJ1-2	-	TGCGCCAGCAGCAGGGGACAGGGGATAAACTATGGCTACACCTTC	CASSRGQGINYGYTF
TRBV7-2	-	TRBJ1-5	-	TGTGCCAGCAGCTTAGGGGTTGCGGAGCCCCAGCATTTT	CASSLGVAEPQHF
TRBV4-3	-	TRBJ1-1	few	TGCGCCAGCAGCCCAAACGCAGGGGCTTGGAGCACTGAAGCTTTCTTT	CASSPNAGAWSTEAFF
TRBV7-2	-	TRBJ2-3	few	TGTGCCAGCAGCTTAGCGGATCCAGGGGAAGGGGATACGCAGTATTTT	CASSLADPGEGDTQYF
TRBV28	TRBD2	TRBJ2-7	-	TGTGCCAGCAGTTCAATTAGCGGGAGAGGCTACGAGCAGTACTTC	CASSSISGRGYEQYF
TRBV7-9	-	TRBJ2-2	few	TGTGCCAGCAGCTTGAATCAACCCGGGACCGGGGAGCTGTTTTTT	CASSLNQPGTGELFF
TRBV5-1	-	TRBJ1-1	few	TGCGCCAGCAGCTTGAGGTCCCCAAGCGACACTGAAGCTTTCTTT	CASSLRSPSDTEAFF
TRBV6-5	TRBD1	TRBJ2-5	-	TGTGCCAGCAGTTATAGACAGGGCGGAGAGACCCAGTACTTC	CASSYRQGGETQYF
TRBV7-3	-	TRBJ2-2	many	TGTGCCAGCAGCTTAAGGGGAGCGAACACCGGGGAGCTGTTTTTT	CASSLRGANTGELFF
TRBV19	TRBD1	TRBJ2-1	-	TGTGCCAGTAGTCCCGGGACAGCGATCCATGAGCAGTTCTTC	CASSPGTAIHEQFF
TRBV9	TRBD2	TRBJ2-2	-	TGTGCCAGCAGCGTAGGGCTAGCGGGGGTAGGCGGGGAGCTGTTTTTT	CASSVGLAGVGGELFF
TRBV6-6	-	TRBJ1-2	few	TGTGCCAGCACTCCGCGGGGGCCGGACTATGGCTACACCTTC	CASTPRGPDYGYTF
TRBV5-6	TRBD1	TRBJ2-7	few	TGTGCCAGCAGCGGTCGACAGGGGCCGAACGAGCAGTACTTC	CASSGRQGPNEQYF
TRBV7-2	-	TRBJ2-7	few	TGTGCCAGCAGGGGTTCGGGGATCGAGCAGTACTTC	CASRGSGIEQYF
TRBV7-8	-	TRBJ1-1	-	TGTGCCAGCAGCTTAGAACAGGGAACTGAAGCTTTCTTT	CASSLEQGTEAFF
TRBV6-6	-	TRBJ2-5	few	TGTGCCAGCAGTGGAGGGGAGACCCAGTACTTC	CASSGGETQYF
TRBV14	-	TRBJ2-2	-	TGTGCCAGCAGCCAGCAGGAAGCCGGGGAGCTGTTTTTT	CASSQQEAGELFF
TRBV14	-	TRBJ1-2	-	TGTGCCAGCAGCCGCCAGGCAGGGGCTGGCTATGGCTACACCTTC	CASSRQAGAGYGYTF
TRBV19	-	TRBJ2-7	-	TGTGCCACCCGGGACTTATCCGAGCAGTACTTC	CATRDLSEQYF
TRBV18	TRBD1	TRBJ2-7	-	TGTGCCAGCTCACCATGGACAGGGGACAACGAGCAGTACTTC	CASSPWTGDNEQYF
TRBV28	-	TRBJ1-1	-	TGTGCCAGCAGTATTCAGGTAGATGAAGCTTTCTTT	CASSIQVDEAFF
TRBV6-5	-	TRBJ2-1	-	TGTGCCAGCGGGGTCCGGGGCAATGAGCAGTTCTTC	CASGVRGNEQFF